This record covers a single T cell receptor beta chain. Its matching antigen is unknown. Sampling consisted of one heparinised blood draw per donor, averaging about 116 mL. The data were taken from a study of beta chain features in type 1 diabetes. Broader study findings: Individuals with type 1 diabetes displayed fewer insertions and more deletions at VDJ junctions. Researchers report that Type 1 diabetes patients had moderately but significantly shorter TCRB CDR3s across all four CD4+ subsets.

The sequenced template was cDNA made from the entire isolated RNA. Using immunoSEQ multiplex PCR, the repertoire was profiled, and TCRdb retains in-frame clones only, with some absent. Among tens of thousands of clones listed, about 48% were seen once. Per the germline V gene, CDR1 is LNHDA and CDR2 is SQIVND (reference sequence). Trimming removed 3 bases at V and 0 bases at J, with 14 bases between. The CDR3 covers 16 residues. This TCR was sampled from a man aged 30-40 years with type 1 diabetes. The J gene is TRBJ2-5, the V gene TRBV19, with D possibly matching TRBD2 (6 bases). Sequenced input: central memory CD4+ T cells from blood. The CDR3, as DNA: TGTGCCAGTAGTATTGAGGCCGGGACTGACCAAGAGACCCAGTACTTC. Its protein is CASSIEAGTDQETQYF.